This entry features one T cell receptor (beta chain) sequence. What it binds is not known. Sequencing used immunoSEQ multiplex PCR; TCRdb keeps in-frame clones, though not all of them. The sample holds about 100,000 clones, around 80% seen once. The data were taken from a study of PD-1 blockade in classical Hodgkin lymphoma. Findings and caveats of the study: Relative to healthy donors, newly diagnosed patients reportedly had lower baseline TCR diversity, which was reported as lower still in relapsed/refractory patients. Before treatment, complete responders showed about the same diversity as newly diagnosed patients. CD4+ TCR diversity rose significantly by C4D1, and CD8+ TCR diversity did not.

No patient escaped relapse after autologous stem cell transplantation, and brentuximab vedotin exposure varied. This clonotype was sampled from a human donor with classical Hodgkin lymphoma. Sequenced here: peripheral blood mononuclear cells (PBMCs), sampled at baseline.

The CDR3 bases are TGCGCCAGCAGCTTGTCCAGACTTATTAGCACAGATACGCAGTATTTT. It codes for CASSLSRLISTDTQYF. V is TRBV5-1 and J is TRBJ2-3; D ambiguous. Germline CDR1 reads SGHRS; CDR2 reads YFSETQ. V was clipped by 1 base and J by 0 bases, with 12 bases between them. CDR3 length equals 16 residues.